Below, one TCR beta chain is given with its context. Its antigen is not identified. Germline CDR1 is SEHNR and CDR2 is FQNEAQ (reference sequence). Losses at the gene ends were 8 bases for V and 9 bases for J; bases not matched to a gene: 12. This CDR3 has 13 amino acids. The sample is drawn from a study of cytomegalovirus exposure and HLA in healthy donors. Assay used: immunoSEQ multiplex PCR; TCRdb lists only in-frame clones, some missing. The repertoire consists of some 200,000 clones, with roughly nine tenths occurring once and the leading ten covering around 7.2%. Study-wide findings and caveats: The study labeled 150 or so TCR beta chains cytomegalovirus-associated.

The rearrangement links TRBV7-9 to TRBJ1-2; 7 nucleotides line up with TRBD1. The sequenced sample was PBMCs. The origin of this receptor is a man under 40 in good health and CMV-seropositive. The CDR3 region is CASVGQGGISYTF. The DNA of the CDR3 is TGTGCCAGCGTTGGGCAGGGGGGGATAAGCTACACCTTC.